One sample yielded the 10 T cell receptor beta chains listed below, sequenced in a study of blood T cell repertoires in COVID-19. The method was immunoSEQ multiplex PCR; TCRdb's version includes in-frame clones alone and lacks a portion of them. The sample has some 130,000 clones; around 81% are singletons. Sequencing was performed on peripheral blood. The receptors were gathered from a woman in her sixties with active or convalescent COVID-19.

The chain joins TRBV5-1 to TRBJ1-5; 7 nucleotides align to TRBD1. Losses at the gene ends were 4 bases for V and 3 bases for J; bases not matched to a gene: 7. The CDR3 length is 15 residues. CDR1 and CDR2 from the germline V gene are SGHRS and YFSETQ. The CDR3 DNA follows: TGCGCCAGCAGCCCGGCAGGGGGGAACAATCAGCCCCAGCATTTT. Translated: CASSPAGGNNQPQHF.

This clone was detected ten times or more. The chain links TRBV4-2 to TRBJ2-2; 13 nucleotides align to TRBD2. Trimming cost V 4 bases and J 3 bases; bases outside gene matches: 8. CDR1 and CDR2 from the germline V gene are LGHNA and YNFKEQ. CDR3 size: 18 residues. This CDR3 reads CASSPRLAGGDDTGELFF. For the CDR3, the DNA is TGTGCCAGCAGCCCCAGACTAGCGGGAGGAGATGACACCGGGGAGCTGTTTTTT.

CDR3 loop: CASSLGGRTSETQYF. The CDR3 bases are TGTGCCAGCAGCTTAGGGGGTCGGACTAGCGAGACCCAGTACTTC. This rearrangement joins TRBV7-3 to TRBJ2-5; TRBD2 matches at 8 bases. J gave up 5 bases and V 2 bases, and 7 bases lay outside the gene matches. The CDR3 contains 15 residues. Germline V lookup: CDR1 SGHTA, CDR2 FQGTGA.

This clone occurred once. The J gene is TRBJ2-7, the V gene TRBV18; 9 bases are a match to TRBD1. Germline CDR1 is KGHSH and CDR2 is LQKENI. The junction had 4 bases not matched to a gene; V was cut back by 3 bases and J by 4 bases. The CDR3 sequence is 14 residues long. As DNA, the CDR3 is TGTGCCAGCTCACCCGGGACAGGGAGGTACGAGCAGTACGTC. Translated: CASSPGTGRYEQYV.

The chain is built from TRBV21-1 and TRBJ1-3; TRBD1, as called in the table, went unchecked against the DNA. TRBV21-1 is shown as a pseudogene. The CDR3 spans 14 residues. The CDR3 DNA sequence: TGTGCCAGCCCCCCAGGATACTCTGGAAACACCATATATTTT. Protein product: CASPPGYSGNTIYF.

The chain recombines TRBV4-3 with TRBJ1-2; D uncertain. Germline V gene data show CDR1 as LGHNA and CDR2 as YSLEER. Trimming pared 1 base from V and 3 bases from J, leaving 15 bases between. This CDR3 spans 16 amino acids. CDR3 protein: CASSQGEAGSYYGYTF. CDR3 in DNA: TGCGCCAGCAGCCAAGGAGAGGCCGGGTCCTACTATGGCTACACCTTC.

This clone came up once. The chain's CDR3 is CASSLDGGSPLHF. The CDR3 DNA reads TGTGCCAGCAGTTTAGACGGGGGTTCACCCCTCCACTTT. V gene TRBV12-3 or TRBV12-4 combines with J gene TRBJ1-6; D possibly corresponds to TRBD1 (5 bases). V was trimmed by 1 base and J by 9 bases, leaving 7 bases between them. CDR3 size: 13 residues.

J is TRBJ1-1 and V is TRBV2; 8 bases match TRBD1. The CDR3 is made up of 18 amino acids. V shed 3 bases and J 3 bases; nucleotides not matched to a gene: 15. The germline gives CDR1 SNHLY, CDR2 FYNNEI. The CDR3 sequence is CASSDHLERTGRDTEAFF. The CDR3 DNA is TGTGCCAGCAGTGACCATTTAGAGCGGACAGGGAGGGACACTGAAGCTTTCTTT.

The J gene is TRBJ1-1, the V gene TRBV7-5. TRBV7-5 is given as a pseudogene. This CDR3 contains 19 residues. The CDR3 coding sequence is TGTGTCAGAAGCTTTTTGCAGCGGGGGCAGAAAATGGTGAACACTGAAGCTTTCTTT. This translates into CVRSFLQRGQKMVNTEAFF.

The gene calls are TRBV9 and TRBJ1-6; the D gene is possibly TRBD1 (6 bases). Trimming removed 4 bases at V and 8 bases at J, with 19 bases between. Germline values: CDR1 SGDLS, CDR2 YYNGEE. There are 16 residues in the CDR3. The CDR3: CASSPETGAPYSPLHF. The CDR3 DNA reads as TGTGCCAGCAGCCCAGAGACAGGAGCCCCTTATTCACCCCTCCACTTT.